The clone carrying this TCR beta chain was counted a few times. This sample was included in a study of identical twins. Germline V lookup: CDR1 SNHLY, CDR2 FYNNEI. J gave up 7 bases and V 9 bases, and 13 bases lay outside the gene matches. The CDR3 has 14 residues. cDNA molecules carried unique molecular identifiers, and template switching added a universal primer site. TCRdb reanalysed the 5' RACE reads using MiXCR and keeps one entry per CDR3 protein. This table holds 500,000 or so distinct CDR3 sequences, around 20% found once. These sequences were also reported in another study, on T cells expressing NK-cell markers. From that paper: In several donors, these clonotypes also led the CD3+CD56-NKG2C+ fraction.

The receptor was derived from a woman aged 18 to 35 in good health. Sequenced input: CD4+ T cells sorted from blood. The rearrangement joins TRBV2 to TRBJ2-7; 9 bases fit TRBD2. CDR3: CARSGSGRTGEQYF. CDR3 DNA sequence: TGTGCCAGGTCTGGCAGCGGGAGGACTGGGGAGCAGTACTTC.